One T cell receptor (beta chain) is described in this entry. This CDR3 has 15 amino acids. Deletions cut 2 bases from V and 1 base from J, with 11 bases between. Germline assignment: CDR1 SGDLS and CDR2 YYNGEE. The data belong to a study of blood T cell repertoires in COVID-19. Study in general: Italy, Spain and the United States were the sources of the convalescent and acute COVID-19 samples. From T cells, B-cell-depleted T cells, or PBMCs came the material, which was cDNA or gDNA.

Per the study methods: Estimated nucleated cell counts came from reference gene primer amplification. Assay used: immunoSEQ multiplex PCR; TCRdb lists only in-frame clones, some missing. V and J calls and clone size are those listed in that table; D and trimming were worked out from the DNA. The sample lists fewer than 45,000 clones, around 80% occurring once. This TCR was recovered from a man aged 55 to 70 with acute or convalescent COVID-19. The V call is TRBV9, the J call TRBJ2-3; TRBD2 is a possible D gene (6 bases). Sequenced sample: peripheral blood. CDR3 sequence: CASSVGGGGTDTQYF. In DNA form, the CDR3 reads TGTGCCAGCAGCGTGGGGGGTGGGGGCACAGATACGCAGTATTTT.